The TCR beta chain described here comes from a study of blood T cell repertoires in COVID-19. About the research overall: There were acute and convalescent COVID-19 samples, and they came from the United States, Italy and Spain. From T cells, B-cell-depleted T cells, or PBMCs came the material, which was cDNA or gDNA.

Seattle patients were enrolled while actively infected and followed longitudinally. In the original analysis: By means of reference gene primer amplification, nucleated cell counts were estimated. TCRdb keeps only in-frame clones here, not all; method: immunoSEQ multiplex PCR. V, J and clone size derive from that table, while D and trimming were established from the DNA sequence. The sample yields 350,000 or so clones, around 87% seen once. The receptor comes from a woman aged 30 to 39 with COVID-19, enrolled during active disease. The sequenced material came from peripheral blood.

The CDR3 region is CASSLAGQRNEQFF. The CDR3 DNA reads as TGTGCCAGCAGCTTGGCGGGACAGCGAAATGAGCAGTTCTTC. This rearrangement joins TRBV5-6 to TRBJ2-1; 7 nucleotides match TRBD1. The trim removed 0 bases at V and 7 bases at J, leaving 4 bases unmatched. The germline V gene encodes CDR1 SGHDT and CDR2 YYEEEE. The CDR3 runs 14 residues.